The clone carrying this T cell receptor beta chain was picked up many times. Its antigen is still unknown. This record belongs to a study of T cell responses to AZD1222 COVID-19 vaccine. Study-level findings and limits: Females made up more of the donors, who were largely white British, and clonal diversity may have come out too low.

The assay was immunoSEQ multiplex PCR, and TCRdb's table has in-frame clones only and misses some. The data hold about 150,000 clones, with approximately 86% observed a single time. The clonotype originates from an adult who had recovered from COVID-19. Sample: peripheral blood, taken after recovery from COVID-19.

CDR3 amino acids: CASRFQGSPNYGYTF. CDR3 DNA: TGTGCCAGCCGCTTCCAGGGCAGTCCTAACTATGGCTACACCTTC. This chain connects TRBV3-1 (or the pseudogene TRBV3-2) to TRBJ1-2; a possible D gene is TRBD1 (5 bases). Germline V gene sequence: CDR1 LGHDT, CDR2 YNNKEL (reference sequence). The V gene lost 8 bases and the J gene lost 0 bases, with 16 bases spanning the gap. The CDR3 consists of 15 residues.